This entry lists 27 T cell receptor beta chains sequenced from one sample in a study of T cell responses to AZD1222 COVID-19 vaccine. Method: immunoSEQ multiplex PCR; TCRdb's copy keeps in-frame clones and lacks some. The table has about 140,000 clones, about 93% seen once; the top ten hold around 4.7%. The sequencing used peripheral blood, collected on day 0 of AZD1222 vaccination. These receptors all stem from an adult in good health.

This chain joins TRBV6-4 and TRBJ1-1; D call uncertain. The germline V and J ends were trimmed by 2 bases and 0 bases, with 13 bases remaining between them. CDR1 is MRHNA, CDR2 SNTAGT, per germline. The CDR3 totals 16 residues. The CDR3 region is CASSDSRVAMNTEAFF. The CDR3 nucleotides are TGTGCCAGCAGTGACAGCCGAGTGGCGATGAACACTGAAGCTTTCTTT.

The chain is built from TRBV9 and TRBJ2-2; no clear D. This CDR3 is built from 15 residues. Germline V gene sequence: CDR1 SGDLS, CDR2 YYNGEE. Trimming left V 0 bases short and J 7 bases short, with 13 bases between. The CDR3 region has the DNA TGTGCCAGCAGCGTAGGTGGGTTTCTCGGCGGGGAGCTGTTTTTT. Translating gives CASSVGGFLGGELFF.

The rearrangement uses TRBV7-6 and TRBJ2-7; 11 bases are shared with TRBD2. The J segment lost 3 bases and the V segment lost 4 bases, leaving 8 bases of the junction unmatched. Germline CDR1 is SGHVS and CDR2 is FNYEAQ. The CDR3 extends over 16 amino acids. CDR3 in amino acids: CASSSRGTSGVYEQYF. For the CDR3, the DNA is TGTGCCAGCAGCTCAAGGGGGACTAGCGGTGTCTACGAGCAGTACTTC.

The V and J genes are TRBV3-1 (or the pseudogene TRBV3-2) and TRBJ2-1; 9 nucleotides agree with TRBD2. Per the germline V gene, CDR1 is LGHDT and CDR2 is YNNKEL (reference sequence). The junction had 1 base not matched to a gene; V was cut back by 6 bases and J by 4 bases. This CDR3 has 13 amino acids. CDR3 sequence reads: CASSSGGYNEQFF. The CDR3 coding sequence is TGTGCCAGCAGTAGCGGGGGTTACAATGAGCAGTTCTTC.

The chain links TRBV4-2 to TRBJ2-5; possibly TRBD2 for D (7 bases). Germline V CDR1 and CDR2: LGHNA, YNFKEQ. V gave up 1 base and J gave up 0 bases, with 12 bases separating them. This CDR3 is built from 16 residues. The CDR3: CASSQVAGAYQETQYF. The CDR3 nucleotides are TGTGCCAGCAGCCAAGTCGCGGGGGCGTACCAAGAGACCCAGTACTTC.

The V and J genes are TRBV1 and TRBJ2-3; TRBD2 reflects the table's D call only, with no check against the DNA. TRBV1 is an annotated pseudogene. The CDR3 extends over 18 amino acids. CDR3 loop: CTSSQEGRCEREPDTQYF. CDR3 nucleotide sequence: TGCACCAGCAGCCAAGAAGGGCGGTGCGAGCGGGAGCCAGATACGCAGTATTTT.

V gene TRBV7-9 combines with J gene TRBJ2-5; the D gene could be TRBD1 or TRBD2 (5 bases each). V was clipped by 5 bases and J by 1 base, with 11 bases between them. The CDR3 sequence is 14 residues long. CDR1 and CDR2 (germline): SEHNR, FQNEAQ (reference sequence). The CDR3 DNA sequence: TGTGCCAGCAGCCCTAACGGGGCCCAAGAGACCCAGTACTTC. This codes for CASSPNGAQETQYF.

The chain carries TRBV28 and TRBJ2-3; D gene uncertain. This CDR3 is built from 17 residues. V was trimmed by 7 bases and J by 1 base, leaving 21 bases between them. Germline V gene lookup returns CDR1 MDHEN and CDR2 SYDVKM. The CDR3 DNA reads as TGTGCCAGCAACCTCCAACCGACTGGTGGCCGCACAGATACGCAGTATTTT. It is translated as CASNLQPTGGRTDTQYF.

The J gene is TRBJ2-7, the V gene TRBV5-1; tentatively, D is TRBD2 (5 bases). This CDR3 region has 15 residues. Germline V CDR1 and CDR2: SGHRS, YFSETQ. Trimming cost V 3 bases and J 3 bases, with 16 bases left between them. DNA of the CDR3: TGCGCCAGCAGCTCATATGGGAGCCCGAACTACGAGCAGTACTTC. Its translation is CASSSYGSPNYEQYF.

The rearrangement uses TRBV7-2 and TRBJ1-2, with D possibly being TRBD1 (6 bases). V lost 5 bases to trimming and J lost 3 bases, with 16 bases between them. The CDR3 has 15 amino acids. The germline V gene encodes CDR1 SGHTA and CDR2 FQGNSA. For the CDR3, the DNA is TGTGCCAGCAGCCTCAGGGGTTCGACTTACTATGGCTACACCTTC. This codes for CASSLRGSTYYGYTF.

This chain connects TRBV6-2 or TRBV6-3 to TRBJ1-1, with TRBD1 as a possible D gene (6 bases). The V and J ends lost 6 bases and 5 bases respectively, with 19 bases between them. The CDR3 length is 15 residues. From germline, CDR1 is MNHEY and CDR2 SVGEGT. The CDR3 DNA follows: TGTGCCAGCAGCGACCTGGGGGGCGCGGAAACTGAAGCTTTCTTT. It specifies CASSDLGGAETEAFF.

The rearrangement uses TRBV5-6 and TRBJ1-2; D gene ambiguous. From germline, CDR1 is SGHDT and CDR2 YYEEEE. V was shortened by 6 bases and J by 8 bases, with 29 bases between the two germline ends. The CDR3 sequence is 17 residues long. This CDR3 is CASIRRAFLPPTGGYTF. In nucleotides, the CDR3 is TGTGCCAGCATCCGGCGGGCCTTCCTCCCCCCTACGGGAGGCTACACCTTC.

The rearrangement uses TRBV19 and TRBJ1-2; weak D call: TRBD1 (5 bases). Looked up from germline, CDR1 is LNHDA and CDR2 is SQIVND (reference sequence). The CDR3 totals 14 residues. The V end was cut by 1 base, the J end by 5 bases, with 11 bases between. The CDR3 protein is CASSIGEGQYGYTF. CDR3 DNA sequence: TGTGCCAGTAGTATAGGAGAGGGGCAGTATGGCTACACCTTC.

In DNA, the CDR3 is TGCGCCAGCGAGCGTGCAGGGCGAAACACCGGGGAGCTGTTTTTT. Translating gives CASERAGRNTGELFF. The chain is built from TRBV5-1 and TRBJ2-2; D perhaps matches TRBD1 (5 bases). Germline CDR1 SGHRS, CDR2 YFSETQ. The CDR3 contains 15 residues. The V end lost 7 bases, the J end lost 2 bases, and 15 bases lay between the germline ends.

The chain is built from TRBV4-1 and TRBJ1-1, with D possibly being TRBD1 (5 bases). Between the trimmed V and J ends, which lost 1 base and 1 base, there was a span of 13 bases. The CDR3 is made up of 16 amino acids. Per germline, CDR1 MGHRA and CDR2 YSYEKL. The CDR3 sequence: CASSQVSGPQNTEAFF. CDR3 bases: TGCGCCAGCAGCCAAGTGTCGGGGCCCCAGAACACTGAAGCTTTCTTT.

The CDR3 DNA reads as TGCGCCAGCAGTCAAGGGGGAGGGGGCGCTCGATGTAGGGGCTACACCTTC. Protein: CASSQGGGGARCRGYTF. This chain uses TRBV23-1 with TRBJ1-2, with 7 positions matching TRBD1. TRBV23-1 is an open reading frame, and its role is uncertain. The CDR3 is 17 residues long. The V segment lost 2 bases and the J segment 8 bases; nucleotides outside the gene matches: 17.

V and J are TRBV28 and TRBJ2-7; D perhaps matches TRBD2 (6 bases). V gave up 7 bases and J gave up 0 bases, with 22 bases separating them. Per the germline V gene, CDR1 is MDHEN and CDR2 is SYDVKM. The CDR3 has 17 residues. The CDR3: CASKARGFRTTSYEQYF. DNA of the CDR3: TGTGCCAGCAAGGCCCGCGGATTTCGGACTACCTCCTACGAGCAGTACTTC. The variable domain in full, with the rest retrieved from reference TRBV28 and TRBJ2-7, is DVKVTQSSRYLVKRTGEKVFLECVQDMDHENMFWYRQDPGLGLRLIYFSYDVKMKEKGDIPEGYSVSREKKERFSLILESASTNQTSMYLCASKARGFRTTSYEQYFGPGTRLTVT.

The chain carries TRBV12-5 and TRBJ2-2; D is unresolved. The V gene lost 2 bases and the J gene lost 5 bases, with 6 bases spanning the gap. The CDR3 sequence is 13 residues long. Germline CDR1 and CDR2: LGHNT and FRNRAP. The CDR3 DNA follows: TGTGCTAGTGGTTTGTGGCTGACCGGGGAGCTGTTTTTT. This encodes CASGLWLTGELFF.

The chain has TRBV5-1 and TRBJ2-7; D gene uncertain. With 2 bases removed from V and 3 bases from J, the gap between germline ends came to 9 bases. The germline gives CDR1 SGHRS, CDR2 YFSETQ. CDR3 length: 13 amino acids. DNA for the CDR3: TGCGCCAGCAGCTTTCAGCTGGGCTACGAGCAGTACTTC. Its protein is CASSFQLGYEQYF.

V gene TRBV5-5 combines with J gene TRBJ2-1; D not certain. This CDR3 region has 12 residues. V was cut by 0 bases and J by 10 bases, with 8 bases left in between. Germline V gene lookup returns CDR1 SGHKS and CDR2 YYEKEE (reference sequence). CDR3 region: CASSLGLREQFF. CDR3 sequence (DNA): TGTGCCAGCAGCTTGGGCCTGCGAGAGCAGTTCTTC.

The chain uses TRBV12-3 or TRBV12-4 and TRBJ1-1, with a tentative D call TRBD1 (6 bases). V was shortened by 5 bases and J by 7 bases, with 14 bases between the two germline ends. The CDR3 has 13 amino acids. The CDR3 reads CASSTQTGNEAFF. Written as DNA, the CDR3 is TGTGCCAGCAGTACCCAAACAGGGAATGAAGCTTTCTTT.

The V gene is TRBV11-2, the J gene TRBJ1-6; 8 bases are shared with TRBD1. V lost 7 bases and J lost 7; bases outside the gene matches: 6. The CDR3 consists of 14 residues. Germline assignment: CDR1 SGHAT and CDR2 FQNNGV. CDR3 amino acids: CASNTDRVNSPLHF. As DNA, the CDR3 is TGTGCCAGCAACACGGACAGGGTGAATTCACCCCTCCACTTT.

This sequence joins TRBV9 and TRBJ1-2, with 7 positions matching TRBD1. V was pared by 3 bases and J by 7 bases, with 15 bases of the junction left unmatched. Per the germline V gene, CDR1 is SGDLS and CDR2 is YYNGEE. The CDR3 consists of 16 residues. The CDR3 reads CASSAPLETGRSGYTF. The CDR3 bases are TGTGCCAGCAGCGCCCCATTAGAGACAGGGAGGAGTGGCTACACCTTC. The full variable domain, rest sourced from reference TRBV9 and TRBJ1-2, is DSGVTQTPKHLITATGQRVTLRCSPRSGDLSVYWYQQSLDQGLQFLIQYYNGEERAKGNILERFSAQQFPDLHSELNLSSLELGDSALYFCASSAPLETGRSGYTFGSGTRLTVV.

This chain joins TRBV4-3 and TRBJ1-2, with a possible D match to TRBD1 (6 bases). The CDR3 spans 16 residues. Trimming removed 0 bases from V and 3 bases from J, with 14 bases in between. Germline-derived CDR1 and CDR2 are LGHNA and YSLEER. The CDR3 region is CASSQDRYRDYYGYTF. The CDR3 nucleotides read TGCGCCAGCAGCCAAGATAGGTACAGGGACTACTATGGCTACACCTTC.

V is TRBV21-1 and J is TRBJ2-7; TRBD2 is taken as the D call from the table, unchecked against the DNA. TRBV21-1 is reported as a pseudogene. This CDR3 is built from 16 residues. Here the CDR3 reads CASRSPRGAKSYEQYF. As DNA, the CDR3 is TGTGCCAGCAGGTCACCTCGCGGGGCCAAGTCCTACGAGCAGTACTTC.

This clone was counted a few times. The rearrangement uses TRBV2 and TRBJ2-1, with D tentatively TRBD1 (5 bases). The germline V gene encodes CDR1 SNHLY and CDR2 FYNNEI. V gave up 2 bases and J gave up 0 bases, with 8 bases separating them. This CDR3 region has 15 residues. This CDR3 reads CASSERGISYNEQFF. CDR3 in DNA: TGTGCCAGCAGTGAAAGGGGAATCTCCTACAATGAGCAGTTCTTC.

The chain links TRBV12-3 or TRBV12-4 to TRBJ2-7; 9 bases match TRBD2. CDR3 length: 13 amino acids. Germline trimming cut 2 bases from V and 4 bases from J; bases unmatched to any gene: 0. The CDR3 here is CASSLSGRYEQYF. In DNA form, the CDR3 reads TGTGCCAGCAGTTTAAGCGGGAGGTACGAGCAGTACTTC.